These 24 T cell receptor beta chains were sequenced from one sample in a study of blood T cell repertoires in COVID-19. TCRdb's table, derived via immunoSEQ multiplex PCR, lists solely in-frame clones and lacks some. The sample carries approximately 240,000 clones, 85% to 95% recorded once. Sample: PBMCs or T cells enriched from blood (not recorded which). The receptors here all came from a woman between 18 and 29 years old who had recovered from COVID-19.

The rearrangement joins TRBV12-5 to TRBJ2-1; D perhaps matches TRBD1 (5 bases). The CDR3 totals 17 residues. Looked up from germline, CDR1 is LGHNT and CDR2 is FRNRAP. The V gene lost 2 bases and the J gene lost 4 bases, with 18 bases spanning the gap. The CDR3 nucleotides are TGTGCTAGTGGTTTGCCTCTGGTAGGGGATGTTTACAATGAGCAGTTCTTC. Protein product: CASGLPLVGDVYNEQFF.

The rearrangement joins TRBV2 to TRBJ1-4; 8 bases are a match to TRBD1. This CDR3 spans 15 amino acids. Germline values: CDR1 SNHLY, CDR2 FYNNEI. V trimming: 6 bases; J trimming: 0 bases; junction bases outside the gene matches: 3. The CDR3 protein is CASSGTGPTNEKLFF. The CDR3 DNA reads as TGTGCCAGCAGCGGGACAGGTCCAACTAATGAAAAACTGTTTTTT. The full variable domain, its missing parts supplied by reference TRBV2 and TRBJ1-4, is EPEVTQTPSHQVTQMGQEVILRCVPISNHLYFYWYRQILGQKVEFLVSFYNNEISEKSEIFDDQFSVERPDGSNFTLKIRSTKLEDSAMYFCASSGTGPTNEKLFFGSGTQLSVL.

This sequence joins TRBV7-2 and TRBJ1-5; D is possibly TRBD1 (5 bases). The CDR3 consists of 16 residues. Germline CDR1 is SGHTA and CDR2 is FQGNSA. Trimming took 5 bases from V and 7 from J, leaving 21 bases between them. This CDR3 is CASSPRDAGVGQPQHF. In DNA, the CDR3 is TGTGCCAGCAGCCCCAGGGACGCGGGGGTAGGACAGCCCCAGCATTTT.

The genes are TRBV7-2 and TRBJ2-1; D gene uncertain. The germline V gene encodes CDR1 SGHTA and CDR2 FQGNSA. Trimming cost V 0 bases and J 9 bases, with 15 bases left between them. This CDR3 region has 15 residues. Here the CDR3 reads CASSLARSVSTEQFF. CDR3 in DNA: TGTGCCAGCAGCTTAGCGCGAAGCGTTTCTACTGAGCAGTTCTTC.

The chain is built from TRBV6-5 and TRBJ2-7, with a weak D call TRBD1 (5 bases). V lost 0 bases and J lost 5, with 14 bases in between. CDR1 and CDR2 from the germline V gene are MNHEY and SVGAGI. There are 15 residues in the CDR3. This CDR3 is CASSYSGQGPNEQYF. The CDR3 bases are TGTGCCAGCAGTTACTCGGGTCAGGGCCCCAACGAGCAGTACTTC.

J is TRBJ1-1 and V is TRBV10-2; no reliable D call. V was cut by 0 bases and J by 0 bases, with 8 bases left in between. The CDR3 spans 15 residues. CDR1 and CDR2 from the germline V gene are WSHSY and SAAADI. CDR3: CASSESIGLNTEAFF. CDR3 nucleotide sequence: TGCGCCAGCAGTGAGTCGATCGGTTTGAACACTGAAGCTTTCTTT.

The chain carries TRBV12-5 and TRBJ1-1; D gene uncertain. CDR3 size: 13 residues. Germline values: CDR1 LGHNT, CDR2 FRNRAP. V lost 4 bases and J lost 1, with 7 bases in between. The CDR3 DNA reads as TGTGCTAGTGGTTACAACAGGAACACTGAAGCTTTCTTT. Protein product: CASGYNRNTEAFF.

The V gene is TRBV9, the J gene TRBJ1-5; D ambiguous. V dropped 0 bases and J dropped 7 bases, with 11 bases sitting between them. CDR1 is SGDLS and CDR2 is YYNGEE in the germline V gene. This CDR3 spans 14 amino acids. The CDR3 region has the DNA TGTGCCAGCAGCGTAGGGGAGAGGACCCAGCCCCAGCATTTT. It encodes CASSVGERTQPQHF.

V gene TRBV5-1 combines with J gene TRBJ1-2; TRBD1 might be the D (5 bases). Germline V gives CDR1 SGHRS, CDR2 YFSETQ. The length of the CDR3 is 14 residues. The V end lost 7 bases, the J end lost 4 bases, and 17 bases lay between the germline ends. CDR3 in DNA: TGCGCCAGCTTCCCCGGGAGGGGTACCTATGGCTACACCTTC. Protein product: CASFPGRGTYGYTF.

The chain is built from TRBV7-8 and TRBJ1-1; 10 bases match TRBD1. The germline CDR1 and CDR2 sequences are SGHVS and FQNEAQ. The CDR3 totals 14 residues. V was clipped by 3 bases and J by 10 bases; unmatched bases: 8. The CDR3, as DNA: TGTGCCAGCAGCTTGGGGACAGGGGCGAGGGGAGCTTTCTTT. This sequence encodes CASSLGTGARGAFF.

The chain joins TRBV13 to TRBJ1-1, with D possibly TRBD1 on 5 matching bases. V lost 7 bases, J lost 0 bases, and 12 bases lay in between. Germline values: CDR1 PRHDT, CDR2 FYEKMQ (reference sequence). CDR3 size: 14 residues. CDR3 sequence reads: CASTQGWVNTEAFF. Here the CDR3 DNA reads TGTGCCAGCACTCAGGGTTGGGTGAACACTGAAGCTTTCTTT. Looking up the rest from reference TRBV13 and TRBJ1-1 gives the full variable domain: AAGVIQSPRHLIKEKRETATLKCYPIPRHDTVYWYQQGPGQDPQFLISFYEKMQSDKGSIPDRFSAQQFSDYHSELNMSSLELGDSALYFCASTQGWVNTEAFFGQGTRLTVV.

The table lists this clone with a count of one. The chain links TRBV28 to TRBJ1-5; TRBD1 is a possible D gene (6 bases). V lost 10 bases, J lost 3 bases, and 13 bases lay in between. The V gene's germline CDR1 is MDHEN and CDR2 SYDVKM. The CDR3 extends over 13 amino acids. CDR3 region: CATYHRVNQPQHF. The CDR3 region has the DNA TGTGCCACCTACCACAGGGTCAATCAGCCCCAGCATTTT.

V gene TRBV28 combines with J gene TRBJ1-2; maybe TRBD1 (5 bases). The CDR3 is 15 residues long. Germline lookup yields CDR1 MDHEN and CDR2 SYDVKM. The V end lost 4 bases, the J end lost 0 bases, and 12 bases lay between the germline ends. Written as DNA, the CDR3 is TGTGCCAGCAGTTGGGGTGACAGATCTAACTATGGCTACACCTTC. Its translation: CASSWGDRSNYGYTF.

The chain has TRBV29-1 and TRBJ1-1, with D possibly being TRBD1 (6 bases). Trimming took 5 bases from V and 1 from J, leaving 20 bases between them. The germline gives CDR1 SQVTM, CDR2 ANQGSEA. There are 16 residues in the CDR3. CDR3 DNA: TGCAGCGTTCGCGGAAGGTCCGGGACAACGAACACTGAAGCTTTCTTT. Amino acid sequence: CSVRGRSGTTNTEAFF.

The chain employs TRBV2 and TRBJ1-1, with a possible D match to TRBD1 (6 bases). Germline values: CDR1 SNHLY, CDR2 FYNNEI. V dropped 4 bases and J dropped 3 bases, with 12 bases sitting between them. The length of the CDR3 is 14 residues. The CDR3 sequence: CASSGRQAYTEAFF. The CDR3 DNA sequence: TGTGCCAGCAGTGGGAGACAGGCATACACTGAAGCTTTCTTT.

This clone came up a few times. V usage is TRBV4-3 and J usage is TRBJ1-6; a weak D match, TRBD1 (5 bases). The CDR3 loop spans 16 amino acids. The germline gives CDR1 LGHNA, CDR2 YSLEER. Trimming removed 0 bases from V and 6 bases from J, with 12 bases in between. The CDR3 DNA is TGCGCCAGCAGCCAAGAGGGGGGGAGTCGTAATTCACCCCTCCACTTT. Translating it yields CASSQEGGSRNSPLHF.

The gene calls are TRBV6-4 and TRBJ1-6, with D tentatively TRBD1 (6 bases). The V gene's germline CDR1 is MRHNA and CDR2 SNTAGT. The V end was cut by 7 bases, the J end by 8 bases, with 27 bases between. The CDR3 runs 18 residues. CDR3 in DNA: TGTGCCAGCATCCCACCGGGACAAGCTCTCTTTTTGGATTCACCCCTCCACTTT. It specifies CASIPPGQALFLDSPLHF.

The chain joins TRBV11-2 to TRBJ1-1; D gene unclear. The V end was cut by 1 base, the J end by 7 bases, with 7 bases between. The CDR3 loop spans 12 amino acids. The germline CDR1 and CDR2 sequences are SGHAT and FQNNGV. In DNA form, the CDR3 reads TGTGCCAGCAGCTTAGGTCCGGTTGAAGCTTTCTTT. As protein: CASSLGPVEAFF.

The chain is built from TRBV11-2 and TRBJ1-2; no definite D call. The V end lost 7 bases, the J end lost 2 bases, and 11 bases lay between the germline ends. CDR1 and CDR2 (germline): SGHAT, FQNNGV. The CDR3 covers 13 residues. In nucleotides, the CDR3 is TGTGCCAGCATGCCGCCACAGAACTATGGCTACACCTTC. Translation: CASMPPQNYGYTF.

CDR3 nucleotide sequence: TGTGCCAGCAGCGGAACCCGGGACAGAGCTCATAATTCACCCCTCCACTTT. Its translation is CASSGTRDRAHNSPLHF. The chain carries TRBV21-1 and TRBJ1-6; the listed D gene, TRBD1, was not tested against the DNA. TRBV21-1 is noted as a pseudogene. The CDR3 is 17 residues long.

The chain carries TRBV2 and TRBJ1-1, with D perhaps TRBD1 (5 bases). CDR3 length: 13 amino acids. Germline loops: CDR1 SNHLY, CDR2 FYNNEI. The V gene lost 4 bases and the J gene lost 3 bases, with 9 bases spanning the gap. CDR3 sequence (DNA): TGTGCCAGCAGTGGGCAGGGTGACACTGAAGCTTTCTTT. Its translation: CASSGQGDTEAFF.

The chain couples TRBV7-2 to TRBJ1-1; possible D gene TRBD1, 5 bases. V was cut by 1 base and J by 1 base, with 7 bases left in between. Germline V gene sequence: CDR1 SGHTA, CDR2 FQGNSA. This CDR3 region has 14 residues. CDR3 nucleotide sequence: TGTGCCAGCAGCTTAGGAGGACAGAACACTGAAGCTTTCTTT. This codes for CASSLGGQNTEAFF.

J is TRBJ1-4 and V is TRBV3-1 (or the pseudogene TRBV3-2); no definite D call. The CDR3 loop spans 15 amino acids. Trimming cost V 1 base and J 5 bases, with 11 bases left between them. CDR1 is LGHDT, CDR2 YNNKEL, per germline (reference sequence). CDR3 amino acids: CASSQVGTANEKLFF. The CDR3 nucleotides read TGTGCCAGCAGCCAAGTGGGCACAGCAAATGAAAAACTGTTTTTT.

The gene calls are TRBV4-3 and TRBJ1-2; TRBD1 might be the D (5 bases). V was pared by 0 bases and J by 4 bases, with 12 bases between. From germline, CDR1 is LGHNA and CDR2 YSLEER. There are 15 residues in the CDR3. CDR3 DNA sequence: TGCGCCAGCAGCCAAGATCGAACCAGGGTCTATGGCTACACCTTC. This encodes CASSQDRTRVYGYTF.